A selection of T cell receptor beta chains follows, all from one sample in a study of T cells in Graves' hyperthyroidism and ophthalmopathy. One entry per CDR3 protein, called by TCRdb with MiXCR from the multiplex PCR reads. The sample has around 520,000 distinct CDR3 sequences, 12% to 15% seen once. The specimen sequenced was blood. The receptors were gathered from a woman aged 40 to 55 with Graves' hyperthyroidism. CDR3s include the opening cysteine and the closing phenylalanine or tryptophan. The order of the fields is CDR3 protein, CDR3 DNA, J gene, clone size, D gene, V gene. The D gene is left open where the match is weak. Clone sizes are given selectively: once, few, many, or a class where the clone is expanded.

CASSLGLGPNTQYF,TGTGCCAGCAGCTTAGGCTTAGGGCCCAATACGCAGTATTTT,TRBJ2-3,many,NA,TRBV7-6
CASSDRGLAGGRGEQYF,TGTGCCAGCTCAGACCGGGGACTAGCGGGAGGAAGGGGCGAGCAGTACTTC,TRBJ2-7,many,TRBD2,TRBV6-2/TRBV6-3
CASSLETTYNEQFF,TGCGCCAGCAGCTTGGAAACTACCTACAATGAGCAGTTCTTC,TRBJ2-1,many,NA,TRBV5-1
CASSQVRGRSNTEAFF,TGCGCCAGCAGCCAAGTGCGAGGACGGTCGAACACTGAAGCTTTCTTT,TRBJ1-1,many,NA,TRBV4-1
CASSGSGGYTF,TGTGCCAGCAGTGGTAGTGGTGGCTACACCTTC,TRBJ1-2,few,NA,TRBV9
CASSSPGTVYEQYF,TGTGCCAGCAGCTCCCCCGGGACAGTCTACGAGCAGTACTTC,TRBJ2-7,many,TRBD1,TRBV3-1
CASRPGTSGDYQETQYF,TGTGCCAGCAGGCCCGGGACTAGCGGGGACTACCAAGAGACCCAGTACTTC,TRBJ2-5,NA,TRBD2,TRBV7-9
CASSNPSGAYEQYF,TGTGCCAGTAGTAACCCTTCAGGTGCCTACGAGCAGTACTTC,TRBJ2-7,few,NA,TRBV6-2/TRBV6-3
CASSPRGTPTTEAFF,TGTGCCAGCTCACCCCGCGGGACACCCACCACTGAAGCTTTCTTT,TRBJ1-1,NA,NA,TRBV18
CASSPDDLGRTGELFF,TGTGCCAGCTCACCCGATGATTTGGGGCGTACCGGGGAGCTGTTTTTT,TRBJ2-2,NA,NA,TRBV18
CASSIRDITNEKLFF,TGTGCCAGCAGCATAAGGGACATAACTAATGAAAAACTGTTTTTT,TRBJ1-4,many,NA,TRBV13
CASSQDAGQGSYEQYF,TGCGCCAGCAGCCAAGATGCGGGCCAGGGGTCCTACGAGCAGTACTTC,TRBJ2-7,NA,NA,TRBV4-1
CSALTGTGSNEQYF,TGCAGTGCTCTCACCGGGACAGGGAGCAACGAGCAGTACTTC,TRBJ2-7,many,TRBD1,TRBV20-1
CASSYRGDVYGPLQLLGGYTF,TGTGCCAGCAGTTACCGTGGAGACGTGTATGGGCCGCTACAACTACTGGGGGGCTACACCTTC,TRBJ1-2,many,NA,TRBV28
CASSLRGPGTVHTQYF,TGTGCCAGCAGCCTCAGGGGTCCGGGGACCGTTCATACGCAGTATTTT,TRBJ2-3,many,NA,TRBV3-1
CSASRGQGHNEQFF,TGCAGTGCTAGCCGGGGACAGGGGCACAATGAGCAGTTCTTC,TRBJ2-1,many,TRBD1,TRBV20-1
CSVATATDTQYF,TGCAGCGTTGCAACCGCAACAGATACGCAGTATTTT,TRBJ2-3,NA,NA,TRBV29-1
CASSLNPRQGNSPLHF,TGTGCCAGCAGTCTTAATCCGAGACAGGGGAATTCACCCCTCCACTTT,TRBJ1-6,many,TRBD1,TRBV28
CSVEGLAGGPNEQYF,TGCAGCGTTGAGGGACTAGCGGGAGGGCCTAACGAGCAGTACTTC,TRBJ2-7,many,TRBD2,TRBV29-1
CASSSVVYEQYF,TGTGCCAGCAGCTCTGTAGTCTACGAGCAGTACTTC,TRBJ2-7,few,NA,TRBV28
CASVSSIAGTDTQYF,TGCGCCAGCGTTTCCTCGATAGCGGGAACAGATACGCAGTATTTT,TRBJ2-3,NA,TRBD2,TRBV5-1
CATLSGTGNNEQYF,TGTGCCACCCTAAGCGGGACAGGTAACAACGAGCAGTACTTC,TRBJ2-7,many,NA,TRBV28
CASSDWRVGYEQYF,TGTGCCAGCAGTGACTGGCGCGTTGGATACGAGCAGTACTTC,TRBJ2-7,many,NA,TRBV2
CASSIGRTSGYTSTDTQYF,TGTGCCAGTAGTATAGGCCGGACTAGCGGTTATACTAGCACAGATACGCAGTATTTT,TRBJ2-3,few,TRBD2,TRBV19
CASSLAGNEKLFF,TGTGCCAGCAGTTTAGCAGGGAATGAAAAACTGTTTTTT,TRBJ1-4,NA,NA,TRBV12-3/TRBV12-4
CASSQTGDSTEAFF,TGCGCCAGCAGCCAGACAGGGGACTCAACTGAAGCTTTCTTT,TRBJ1-1,NA,TRBD1,TRBV4-1
CASSQRGLGLTDTQYF,TGCGCCAGCAGCCAGAGGGGACTAGGGTTGACAGATACGCAGTATTTT,TRBJ2-3,many,TRBD2,TRBV5-1
CSAEDGRAYYEQYF,TGCAGTGCTGAAGACGGGAGGGCCTACTACGAGCAGTACTTC,TRBJ2-7,many,TRBD2,TRBV20-1
CASSSERSFSGNTIYF,TGCGCCAGCAGCTCTGAACGGAGCTTCTCTGGAAACACCATATATTTT,TRBJ1-3,NA,NA,TRBV5-1
CASSQAGRTEQYF,TGTGCCAGCAGCCAAGCCGGACGGACGGAGCAGTACTTC,TRBJ2-7,many,NA,TRBV3-1
CASSSTGIADTQYF,TGTGCCAGCAGCTCTACGGGAATTGCAGATACGCAGTATTTT,TRBJ2-3,few,NA,TRBV5-6
CASSLIKGGAPEKLFF,TGTGCCAGCAGTTTAATTAAGGGGGGCGCCCCTGAAAAACTGTTTTTT,TRBJ1-4,many,NA,TRBV28
CAWSPGSDTQYF,TGTGCCTGGAGTCCTGGTTCCGATACGCAGTATTTT,TRBJ2-3,many,NA,TRBV30
CASSLGLVQAAKETQYF,TGTGCCAGCAGCTTAGGCCTCGTACAAGCGGCTAAAGAGACCCAGTACTTC,TRBJ2-5,many,NA,TRBV7-9
CSARATGWGSPQHF,TGCAGTGCTAGAGCGACAGGTTGGGGCTCTCCCCAGCATTTT,TRBJ1-5,NA,NA,TRBV20-1
CASTLGGSVYNEQFF,TGTGCCAGCACCTTAGGGGGGTCGGTGTACAATGAGCAGTTCTTC,TRBJ2-1,many,NA,TRBV2
CSARVSHRGYNEQFF,TGCAGTGCTAGAGTCAGCCATCGGGGCTACAATGAGCAGTTCTTC,TRBJ2-1,many,NA,TRBV20-1
CSASPRVGEQFF,TGCAGTGCTAGTCCCAGGGTCGGTGAGCAGTTCTTC,TRBJ2-1,many,NA,TRBV20-1
CATSHGLAGFYNEQFF,TGTGCCACCAGCCATGGACTAGCGGGATTCTACAATGAGCAGTTCTTC,TRBJ2-1,many,TRBD2,TRBV15
CASTSGRASRSYEQYF,TGTGCCAGCACTAGCGGGAGGGCCAGCCGTTCCTACGAGCAGTACTTC,TRBJ2-7,few,TRBD2,TRBV2
CASRWTSGNTGELFF,TGTGCCAGCAGATGGACGAGCGGGAACACCGGGGAGCTGTTTTTT,TRBJ2-2,many,NA,TRBV12-3/TRBV12-4
CASSGDSFYYGYTF,TGTGCCAGCAGTGGTGACAGTTTTTACTATGGCTACACCTTC,TRBJ1-2,NA,NA,TRBV6-2/TRBV6-3
CASNHRRQGVTDTQYF,TGTGCCAGCAACCATCGAAGACAGGGGGTCACAGATACGCAGTATTTT,TRBJ2-3,many,TRBD1,TRBV6-2/TRBV6-3
CASSSLTSGGPNEQFF,TGTGCCAGCAGCAGCTTGACTAGCGGGGGACCCAATGAGCAGTTCTTC,TRBJ2-1,NA,TRBD2,TRBV5-6
CAWDVVGSGELFF,TGTGCCTGGGATGTGGTAGGGTCCGGGGAGCTGTTTTTT,TRBJ2-2,few,NA,TRBV30
CASSVIWGPDTQYF,TGCGCCAGCAGCGTCATATGGGGGCCGGATACGCAGTATTTT,TRBJ2-3,few,NA,TRBV5-1
CASSYSRQGEAFF,TGTGCCAGCAGTTACTCGAGGCAGGGTGAAGCTTTCTTT,TRBJ1-1,NA,NA,TRBV6-5
CASSLSFGLGSPLHF,TGTGCCAGCAGTTTATCGTTCGGGCTAGGTTCACCCCTCCACTTT,TRBJ1-6,many,NA,TRBV27
CASSLVGPIGEDTQYF,TGTGCCAGCAGCTTAGTAGGTCCCATCGGAGAAGATACGCAGTATTTT,TRBJ2-3,many,NA,TRBV11-2
CASSDNIRSGQGVGYTF,TGTGCCAGCAGTGATAATATTCGGAGTGGACAGGGGGTAGGCTACACCTTC,TRBJ1-2,NA,TRBD1,TRBV2
CASHGLAGANF,TGTGCCAGTCATGGACTAGCGGGGGCCAACTTC,TRBJ2-5,NA,TRBD2,TRBV6-1
CASSEWGQGDQPQHF,TGTGCCAGCAGTGAATGGGGACAGGGGGATCAGCCCCAGCATTTT,TRBJ1-5,few,TRBD1,TRBV6-1
CASTAGQGSTQYF,TGTGCCAGCACCGCGGGACAGGGTTCTACCCAGTACTTC,TRBJ2-5,many,TRBD1,TRBV11-2
CSASGANTGELFF,TGCAGCGCCTCCGGGGCGAACACCGGGGAGCTGTTTTTT,TRBJ2-2,NA,NA,TRBV29-1
CATSRGTYINNEQFF,TGTGCCACCAGCCGGGGGACCTATATAAACAATGAGCAGTTCTTC,TRBJ2-1,few,NA,TRBV24-1
CSAKVGVEKLFF,TGCAGTGCCAAGGTGGGGGTGGAAAAACTGTTTTTT,TRBJ1-4,NA,NA,TRBV20-1
CASSGSSANQEQYF,TGTGCCAGCAGCGGTTCTAGCGCAAACCAAGAGCAGTACTTC,TRBJ2-7,few,NA,TRBV11-1
CASSPSGLAGIDTQYF,TGCGCCAGCAGCCCATCGGGACTAGCGGGGATAGATACGCAGTATTTT,TRBJ2-3,few,TRBD2,TRBV5-1
CATTQQGGNEQYF,TGTGCCACCACTCAACAGGGGGGAAACGAGCAGTACTTC,TRBJ2-7,many,TRBD1,TRBV28
CASSPLGQLNYYGYTF,TGTGCCAGCAGCCCCCTGGGACAGTTAAATTACTATGGCTACACCTTC,TRBJ1-2,many,TRBD1,TRBV7-9